This TCR beta chain stems from a study of beta chain features in type 1 diabetes. Germline V gene data show CDR1 as LNHDA and CDR2 as SQIVND (reference sequence). CDR3 length: 14 residues. The V gene lost 0 bases and the J gene lost 7 bases, with 7 bases spanning the gap. Every donor provided one heparinised blood draw, which averaged about 110 mL. Researchers reported sorting CD4+ naive, central memory, regulatory and stem cell-like memory cells via CD45RO/CCR7/CD25/CD127/CD95/CD27. The investigators reverse transcribed all of the isolated RNA, so they sequenced expressed TCRB transcripts. Read counts averaged roughly 3.5 million for samples of naive, central memory and regulatory T cells. The assay was immunoSEQ multiplex PCR, and TCRdb's table has in-frame clones only and misses some. The table lists hundreds of thousands of clones, 10% to 15% of them singletons, with around 0.015% in the top ten.

This TCR derives from a man between 18 and 29 years old in good health. The chain links TRBV19 to TRBJ2-6, with D possibly TRBD2 on 5 matching bases. The sequencing input was naive CD4+ T cells from blood. The CDR3 reads CASSIDGVANVLTF. In DNA form, the CDR3 reads TGTGCCAGTAGTATAGACGGGGTAGCCAACGTCCTGACTTTC.